This T cell receptor (beta chain) emerged from a study of T cells in Graves' hyperthyroidism and ophthalmopathy. Whole-study results and caveats: A 13 V-J signature model discriminated ophthalmopathy versus stable hyperthyroidism.

V gave up 6 bases and J gave up 8 bases, with 16 bases separating them. The CDR3 extends over 13 amino acids. Germline V gene data show CDR1 as DFQATT and CDR2 as SNEGSKA (reference sequence). This clonotype occurred a few times. Antigen: not known. RNA transcripts were the template for amplifying TCR beta CDR3 regions. The TCR CDR3 was amplified in a first-round RT-PCR using the HTBI primer set. A single record per CDR3 protein comes from TCRdb applying MiXCR to the multiplex PCR reads. The sample shows some 440,000 distinct CDR3 sequences, around 16% of them seen only once. Hyperthyroidism of Graves' type that showed no ophthalmopathy progression within 18 months was stable. The patients, who ranged from 18 to 65 in age, presented with newly diagnosed hyperthyroidism lasting under 2 months.

The genes are TRBV20-1 and TRBJ1-4; D remains ambiguous. The receptor was isolated from a woman aged 18-29 years with Graves' hyperthyroidism. Input material: blood. CDR3 coding DNA: TGCAGTGCCGCCTTCGTCGGTACGGAAAAACTGTTTTTT. Its protein product is CSAAFVGTEKLFF.